Listed here are 10 T cell receptor beta chains from one sample, sequenced in a study of T cell repertoires in aging, cancer and after chemotherapy. Rearranged V-D-J TRB sequences were amplified with a mixed TRB-A/B primer pool. MiXCR was run by TCRdb on the multiplex PCR reads, yielding one entry per CDR3 protein. The sample comprises about 10,000 distinct CDR3 sequences, about 37% of which are singletons, and roughly 10% rests with the top ten. Peripheral blood genomic DNA, not sorted cells or RNA, was the template. The source material was blood. All receptors derive from a human donor in good health.

This clonotype was detected only a few times. CDR3 sequence reads: CASSSSSGRYEQYF. The DNA for the CDR3 is TGTGCCAGCAGTAGTTCTAGCGGGAGATACGAGCAGTACTTC. The chain recombines TRBV27 with TRBJ2-7; 10 bases align to TRBD2. The germline V gene encodes CDR1 MNHEY and CDR2 SMNVEV (reference sequence). Trimming removed 5 bases from V and 4 bases from J; junction bases left unmatched: 5. This CDR3 has 14 amino acids.

The chain employs TRBV11-2 and TRBJ2-7, with D unclear. In germline, CDR1 is SGHAT, CDR2 FQNNGV. V shed 5 bases and J shed 6 bases, with 20 bases lying between them. The CDR3 contains 15 residues. The CDR3 DNA sequence: TGTGCCAGCAGCCCTCCCGTACGCAGTCTACTCGAGCAGTACTTC. Protein product: CASSPPVRSLLEQYF. Full variable domain (remainder filled in from reference TRBV11-2 and TRBJ2-7): EAGVAQSPRYKIIEKRQSVAFWCNPISGHATLYWYQQILGQGPKLLIQFQNNGVVDDSQLPKDRFSAERLKGVDSTLKIQPAKLEDSAVYLCASSPPVRSLLEQYFGPGTRLTVT.

In its sample, this clonotype is medium-sized. V gene TRBV13 combines with J gene TRBJ2-1, with TRBD2 identical over 7 bases. In germline, CDR1 is PRHDT, CDR2 FYEKMQ (reference sequence). With 2 bases clipped from V and 4 bases from J, the junction kept 8 bases outside the gene matches. This CDR3 spans 16 amino acids. This CDR3 is CASSLRGRAGYNEQFF. The CDR3 coding sequence is TGTGCCAGCAGCTTACGAGGGAGGGCGGGGTACAATGAGCAGTTCTTC. Full variable domain (missing parts from reference TRBV13 and TRBJ2-1): AAGVIQSPRHLIKEKRETATLKCYPIPRHDTVYWYQQGPGQDPQFLISFYEKMQSDKGSIPDRFSAQQFSDYHSELNMSSLELGDSALYFCASSLRGRAGYNEQFFGPGTRLTVL.

This clonotype has only a few counts. The rearrangement uses TRBV27 and TRBJ1-6, with D possibly being TRBD1 (5 bases). V lost 6 bases and J 6 bases, leaving 15 bases between the germline ends. This CDR3 has 15 residues. Per germline, CDR1 MNHEY and CDR2 SMNVEV (reference sequence). The CDR3 sequence: CASSPAAGRNSPLHF. The CDR3, as DNA: TGTGCCAGCAGCCCGGCCGCAGGGCGTAATTCACCCCTCCACTTT.

The V call is TRBV5-5, the J call TRBJ2-7; D call uncertain. The V gene's germline CDR1 is SGHKS and CDR2 YYEKEE (reference sequence). V was cut by 6 bases and J by 1 base, with 11 bases left in between. CDR3 length: 13 amino acids. This CDR3 reads CASTFTVSYEQYF. CDR3 in DNA: TGTGCCAGCACTTTTACGGTGTCCTACGAGCAGTACTTC.

The genes are TRBV6-4 and TRBJ2-3; TRBD2 matches 10 bases. The germline V gene has CDR1 MRHNA and CDR2 SNTAGT. The ends lost 0 bases at V and 0 bases at J; junction bases unmatched: 3. The CDR3 contains 17 residues. CDR3 nucleotide sequence: TGTGCCAGCAGTGACTCGGCGACTAGCGGGAGCACAGATACGCAGTATTTT. This sequence encodes CASSDSATSGSTDTQYF.

This clonotype was seen more than once but under ten times. The chain recombines TRBV29-1 with TRBJ1-6, with 10 bases matching TRBD1. V trimming: 6 bases; J trimming: 6 bases; junction bases outside the gene matches: 2. The CDR3 spans 13 residues. The germline V gene has CDR1 SQVTM and CDR2 ANQGSEA. The CDR3 bases are TGCAGCGTGCGGGACAGGGGTAATTCACCCCTCCACTTT. This translates into CSVRDRGNSPLHF.

The gene calls are TRBV7-6 and TRBJ2-6; TRBD1 matches 9 bases. This CDR3 contains 18 residues. Germline CDR1 and CDR2: SGHVS and FNYEAQ. V dropped 3 bases and J dropped 0; count of bases not matched to a gene: 6. The CDR3 region is CASSFPGTGHSGANVLTF. The CDR3 DNA reads as TGTGCCAGCAGCTTTCCCGGGACAGGGCACTCTGGGGCCAACGTCCTGACTTTC. The complete variable domain, with remaining parts taken from reference TRBV7-6 and TRBJ2-6, reads GAGVSQSPRYKVTKRGQDVALRCDPISGHVSLYWYRQALGQGPEFLTYFNYEAQQDKSGLPNDRFSAERPEGSISTLTIQRTEQRDSAMYRCASSFPGTGHSGANVLTFGAGSRLTVL.

The J gene is TRBJ1-3, the V gene TRBV5-6; TRBD1 might be the D (5 bases). The CDR3 has 16 residues. Germline CDR1 reads SGHDT; CDR2 reads YYEEEE. V lost 4 bases and J 0 bases, leaving 14 bases between the germline ends. The CDR3 sequence: CASSPAGGSSGNTIYF. The CDR3 bases are TGTGCCAGCAGCCCAGCGGGGGGTTCCTCTGGAAACACCATATATTTT.

This clonotype is labeled as medium-sized. The chain has TRBV29-1 and TRBJ2-6; D uncertain. The germline CDR1 and CDR2 sequences are SQVTM and ANQGSEA. The germline V and J ends were trimmed by 0 bases and 0 bases, with 6 bases remaining between them. This CDR3 has 15 residues. The CDR3 loop reads CSVEDRNSGANVLTF. CDR3 coding DNA: TGCAGCGTTGAAGACCGTAACTCTGGGGCCAACGTCCTGACTTTC.